The sequence of this T cell receptor beta chain was determined in a study of Graves' ophthalmopathy and Graves' hyperthyroidism. About the study: Specimen type is peripheral blood, obtained at initial diagnosis before any treatment.

Symptoms, serum thyroxine and TRAb, thyroid ultrasound, and orbital computed tomography formed the diagnostic basis. The V gene's germline CDR1 is DFQATT and CDR2 SNEGSKA (reference sequence). This CDR3 region has 13 residues. Trimming removed 0 bases from V and 4 bases from J, with 9 bases in between. Amplified TCR beta CDR3 regions were obtained using RNA transcripts as template. Following a first-round RT-PCR that used HTBI primers, a second-round multiplex PCR was carried out. Each CDR3 protein gets one entry after TCRdb re-called the multiplex PCR reads with MiXCR. The data hold roughly 480,000 distinct CDR3 sequences, with around 15% observed a single time. This clonotype has at least ten counts.

Material: blood. The chain recombines TRBV20-1 with TRBJ1-1, with D unresolved. The clonotype comes from a woman in her 30s with Graves' ophthalmopathy. The CDR3 nucleotides read TGCAGTGCTAGAGAGGGCGGACCCACTGAAGCTTTCTTT. Its translation: CSAREGGPTEAFF.